These 21 T cell receptor beta chains share one sample of origin, sequenced in a study of CD8 T cells in ankylosing spondylitis. TCRdb independently ran MiXCR on the 5' RACE reads; one entry per CDR3 protein. This table has hundreds of thousands of distinct CDR3 sequences, approximately 17% appearing once. Findings and limits, study-wide: Under 10 highly homologous variants formed a TCR beta motif that appeared characteristic of ankylosing spondylitis blood.

The antigens these receptors bind are not known. The specimen was blood, either unsorted or a sorted T cell fraction (not recorded which). These receptors came from a male donor with ankylosing spondylitis.

J is TRBJ1-2 and V is TRBV27; D might be TRBD1 (6 bases). The CDR3 contains 15 residues. From germline, CDR1 is MNHEY and CDR2 SMNVEV (reference sequence). V gave up 5 bases and J gave up 4 bases, with 17 bases separating them. The CDR3 loop is CASSLRVGGIYGYTF. CDR3 in DNA: TGTGCCAGCAGTCTCCGGGTAGGGGGGATCTATGGCTACACCTTC.

The rearrangement links TRBV12-3 or TRBV12-4 to TRBJ1-5; TRBD1 is a possible D gene (5 bases). Trimming left V 7 bases short and J 2 bases short, with 9 bases between. The CDR3 runs to 13 residues. This CDR3 reads CASNNRRNQPQHF. The CDR3 bases are TGTGCCAGCAATAACAGGCGCAATCAGCCCCAGCATTTT.

The rearrangement links TRBV12-3 or TRBV12-4 to TRBJ1-1; maybe TRBD1 (6 bases). The CDR3 is made up of 14 amino acids. V lost 3 bases and J 4 bases, leaving 12 bases between the germline ends. The DNA for the CDR3 is TGTGCCAGCAGTTTGGACACCAGGGGCACTGAAGCTTTCTTT. Translating gives CASSLDTRGTEAFF.

The chain recombines TRBV5-1 with TRBJ2-1, with TRBD2 identical over 9 bases. The J segment lost 1 base and the V segment lost 4 bases, leaving 9 bases of the junction unmatched. CDR3 length equals 17 residues. CDR1 is SGHRS and CDR2 is YFSETQ in the germline V gene. In nucleotides, the CDR3 is TGCGCCAGCAGCCCACCCCCGCTAGCGGGATCCTACAATGAGCAGTTCTTC. This sequence encodes CASSPPPLAGSYNEQFF.

This clonotype was counted many times. This chain uses TRBV29-1 with TRBJ1-1; the D gene is possibly TRBD1 (5 bases). V lost 8 bases to trimming and J lost 11 bases, with 18 bases between them. The CDR3 length is 11 residues. CDR1 and CDR2 from the germline V gene are SQVTM and ANQGSEA. CDR3 nucleotide sequence: TGCAGCTCGACTGTGGGGGAGGGGGCTTTCTTT. Its translation: CSSTVGEGAFF.

The chain links TRBV20-1 to TRBJ2-7; unclear D gene. The CDR3 has 13 amino acids. Germline CDR1 DFQATT, CDR2 SNEGSKA (reference sequence). V was clipped by 1 base and J by 1 base, with 8 bases between them. The CDR3 nucleotides read TGCAGTGCTAGAGCCGATCCGTCCTACGAGCAGTACTTC. Protein sequence: CSARADPSYEQYF.

This clonotype has only a few counts. The chain carries TRBV6-2 or TRBV6-3 and TRBJ2-7, with no clear D. The CDR3 length is 12 residues. V gave up 6 bases and J gave up 4 bases, with 10 bases separating them. Per the germline V gene, CDR1 is MNHEY and CDR2 is SVGEGT. The CDR3 spells CASSPNDYEQYF. In DNA, the CDR3 is TGTGCCAGCAGCCCCAACGATTACGAGCAGTACTTC.

This clonotype has a handful of counts. The V call is TRBV4-3, the J call TRBJ1-6; D may be TRBD1 (5 bases). The germline gives CDR1 LGHNA, CDR2 YSLEER. The CDR3 loop spans 17 amino acids. Trimming removed 0 bases from V and 0 bases from J, with 9 bases in between. This CDR3 is CASSQEQGSSYNSPLHF. CDR3 coding DNA: TGCGCCAGCAGCCAAGAGCAGGGAAGCTCCTATAATTCACCCCTCCACTTT.

This clonotype was seen many times. The CDR3 region has the DNA TGCGCCAGCAGCACTCGACAGGGTGACACTGAAGCTTTCTTT. Its protein product is CASSTRQGDTEAFF. This chain links TRBV5-1 with TRBJ1-1; 7 bases are a match to TRBD1. The CDR3 is made up of 14 amino acids. Germline CDR1 SGHRS, CDR2 YFSETQ. Trimming took 4 bases from V and 3 from J; bases not matched to a gene: 6.

This sequence joins TRBV6-6 and TRBJ1-1; D remains unclear. V gave up 5 bases and J gave up 6 bases, with 13 bases separating them. The CDR3 spans 13 residues. Germline CDR1 and CDR2: MNHNY and SVGAGI (reference sequence). CDR3: CASSPTGEAEAFF. As DNA, the CDR3 is TGTGCCAGCAGTCCGACCGGGGAAGCTGAAGCTTTCTTT.

This chain uses TRBV2 with TRBJ2-7, with TRBD2 identical over 10 bases. The CDR3 spans 14 residues. The V and J ends lost 6 bases and 6 bases, in that order; junction bases with no gene match: 8. Germline V lookup: CDR1 SNHLY, CDR2 FYNNEI. Here the CDR3 reads CASRRSGRASEQYF. The CDR3 nucleotides are TGTGCCAGCAGGCGCAGCGGGAGGGCCTCCGAGCAGTACTTC.

This clonotype showed up just a few times. The chain links TRBV6-1 to TRBJ1-6, with TRBD1 identical over 9 bases. V trimming: 1 base; J trimming: 9 bases; junction bases outside the gene matches: 1. The CDR3 has 14 amino acids. Germline V gene lookup returns CDR1 MNHNS and CDR2 SASEGT. The CDR3 bases are TGTGCCAGCAGTGAAGGGACAGGGGTTTCACCCCTCCACTTT. The encoded protein is CASSEGTGVSPLHF.

The V call is TRBV9, the J call TRBJ2-5; D gene uncertain. Germline V gene data show CDR1 as SGDLS and CDR2 as YYNGEE. The length of the CDR3 is 14 residues. V lost 1 base to trimming and J lost 2 bases, with 9 bases between them. The CDR3 region has the DNA TGTGCCAGCAGCGTATCGGTCGTGCAAGAGACCCAGTACTTC. It codes for CASSVSVVQETQYF.

The chain couples TRBV29-1 to TRBJ2-2; tentatively, D is TRBD1 or TRBD2 (5 bases each). In germline, CDR1 is SQVTM, CDR2 ANQGSEA. The CDR3 runs 16 residues. V was pared by 7 bases and J by 7 bases, with 25 bases between. CDR3: CSGIRGLKGAGGELFF. The CDR3 bases are TGCAGCGGAATCCGGGGCCTAAAAGGGGCAGGCGGGGAGCTGTTTTTT.

For the CDR3, the DNA is TGTGCCAGCAGTGGAGCCGGGACAGGGGAAAACATTCAGTACTTC. Translation: CASSGAGTGENIQYF. The rearrangement links TRBV6-1 to TRBJ2-4, with 10 bases fitting TRBD1. Germline loops: CDR1 MNHNS, CDR2 SASEGT. This CDR3 has 15 amino acids. Unmatched junction bases numbered 5, after V lost 4 bases and J lost 5 bases.

The gene calls are TRBV7-8 and TRBJ2-1, with TRBD2 matching 7 bases. The CDR3 loop spans 18 amino acids. The germline V gene has CDR1 SGHVS and CDR2 FQNEAQ. Trimming took 8 bases from V and 0 from J; bases not matched to a gene: 16. The CDR3 loop is CASRPPQRGHSSYNEQFF. CDR3 nucleotides: TGTGCCAGCCGCCCTCCTCAGCGGGGTCATAGCTCCTACAATGAGCAGTTCTTC.

V gene TRBV9 combines with J gene TRBJ1-2, with a possible D match to TRBD1 (5 bases). This CDR3 spans 13 amino acids. Trimming pared 0 bases from V and 5 bases from J, leaving 8 bases between. Per the germline V gene, CDR1 is SGDLS and CDR2 is YYNGEE. The CDR3 coding sequence is TGTGCCAGCAGCGTAGTTCCAGGGTATGGCTACACCTTC. Amino acid sequence: CASSVVPGYGYTF.

This clonotype was detected ten times or more. The chain links TRBV7-8 to TRBJ2-3; D may be TRBD2 (7 bases). Trimming stripped 5 bases from V and 2 bases from J, with 23 bases between. This CDR3 spans 18 amino acids. Germline CDR1 reads SGHVS; CDR2 reads FQNEAQ. CDR3 nucleotides: TGTGCCAGCAGCCTCACTGGGGGGGGCCCGGGGATCACAGATACGCAGTATTTT. Encoded protein: CASSLTGGGPGITDTQYF. The full variable domain, its missing parts supplied by reference TRBV7-8 and TRBJ2-3, is GAGVSQSPRYKVAKRGQDVALRCDPISGHVSLFWYQQALGQGPEFLTYFQNEAQLDKSGLPSDRFFAERPEGSVSTLKIQRTQQEDSAVYLCASSLTGGGPGITDTQYFGPGTRLTVL.

Notes on this clonotype: Possible read error: a much larger clone is one base away. V usage is TRBV10-3 and J usage is TRBJ2-3; 7 positions match TRBD2. The CDR3 totals 12 residues. Germline CDR1 ENHRY, CDR2 SYGVKD. CDR3 bases: TGTCCCGTGGGAGGGAACGGAGATACGCAGTATTTT. Translation: CPVGGNGDTQYF.

The CDR3 DNA reads as TGTGCCAGCAGTTTACCTGGTAAGGGAAACGAGCAGTACTTC. Its translation is CASSLPGKGNEQYF. This chain connects TRBV28 to TRBJ2-7; D gene ambiguous. V was pared by 2 bases and J by 5 bases, with 13 bases between. This CDR3 contains 14 residues. Germline V lookup: CDR1 MDHEN, CDR2 SYDVKM.

This clonotype came up a few times. The J gene is TRBJ2-1, the V gene TRBV2; the D gene is possibly TRBD2 (5 bases). The CDR3 spans 16 residues. V lost 9 bases and J 0 bases, leaving 18 bases between the germline ends. Germline-derived CDR1 and CDR2 are SNHLY and FYNNEI. The CDR3 coding sequence is TGTGCCAGTCTGAATCTAGCCGTCAGCTCCTACAATGAGCAGTTCTTC. Translation gives CASLNLAVSSYNEQFF. Full variable domain (remainder filled in from reference TRBV2 and TRBJ2-1): EPEVTQTPSHQVTQMGQEVILRCVPISNHLYFYWYRQILGQKVEFLVSFYNNEISEKSEIFDDQFSVERPDGSNFTLKIRSTKLEDSAMYFCASLNLAVSSYNEQFFGPGTRLTVL.